Reported below is one T cell receptor beta chain. Its target is not known. This specimen belongs to a study of CD8 T cells in Susac syndrome. Sequencing targeted TCR beta in T cells from blood (CD8+ and CD4+). TEMRA cells were FACS-enriched and CD8+ and CD4+ T cells negatively isolated. Random hexamers were used to reverse transcribe 0.5 to 1 ug of RNA. A multiplex approach, immunoSEQ multiplex PCR, amplified TCR beta CDR3 across 54 Vbeta and 13 Jbeta. TCRdb re-called the immunoSEQ multiplex PCR reads with MiXCR, one entry per CDR3 protein. The data contain roughly 180,000 distinct CDR3 sequences, roughly 94% of them singletons. CDR1 and CDR2 (germline): LGHDT, YNNKEL (reference sequence). This CDR3 has 17 amino acids. Trimming stripped 1 base from V and 0 bases from J, with 13 bases between. Study-level findings and limits: A relatively small number of individuals underwent TCR sequencing and HLA analysis.

Specimen: CD4+ T cells from PBMCs. The sequence derives from a human donor in good health. This sequence joins TRBV3-1 and TRBJ2-1; D call uncertain. As DNA, the CDR3 is TGTGCCAGCAGCCAAGGACGAAGGCGGAGCTCCTACAATGAGCAGTTCTTC. As protein: CASSQGRRRSSYNEQFF.